Listed below are T cell receptor beta chains from one sample, sequenced in a study. TCRdb itself ran the 5' RACE reads through MiXCR, one entry per CDR3 protein. The sample has approximately 37,000 distinct CDR3 sequences; 18% are singletons. The sample consisted of naive CD4+ T cells sorted from a lymph node. The receptors here all came from a female donor with breast cancer. Each CDR3 is given with its conserved first and last residue. Fields, in order: J gene, clone size, D gene, V gene, CDR3 DNA, CDR3 protein. A D gene is named only where the DNA matches it firmly. The size field is filled for only some rows; it gives once, few, many or a size class.

TRBJ2-7 many NA TRBV10-3 TGTGCCATCAGTGGAGGTGAGCAGGACGAGCAGTACTTC CAISGGEQDEQYF
TRBJ1-4 NA NA TRBV9 TGTGCCAGCAGCGTGAGTGGGTCACAGAATGTAAAACTGTTTTTT CASSVSGSQNVKLFF
TRBJ2-2 few TRBD1 TRBV7-9 TGTGCCGGCATCGGACAGGGGACCGGGGAGCTGTTTTTT CAGIGQGTGELFF
TRBJ1-5 few TRBD1 TRBV12-3/TRBV12-4 TGTGCCAGCACCACGGACAGGGGTCAGCCCCAGCATTTT CASTTDRGQPQHF
TRBJ2-5 NA NA TRBV5-1 TGCGCCAGCAGCATCCAAGAGACCCAGTACTTC CASSIQETQYF
TRBJ1-1 many NA TRBV29-1 TGCAGCGGTGGACAGATGAACACTGAAGCTTTCTTT CSGGQMNTEAFF
TRBJ2-5 many TRBD1 TRBV5-1 TGCGCCAGCGGCGACGGACAGGGAGAGACCCAGTACTTC CASGDGQGETQYF
TRBJ2-1 NA NA TRBV5-1 TGCGCCAGCAGCTTGGGACCCTACAATAAGCAGTTCTTC CASSLGPYNKQFF
TRBJ2-7 many NA TRBV6-1 TGTGCCAGCAGTATTGGACAGACGGAGCAGTACTTC CASSIGQTEQYF
TRBJ1-2 few NA TRBV13 TGTGCCAGCAGCCTTAAAGGGTCTTGGGGCTACACCTTC CASSLKGSWGYTF
TRBJ1-5 NA NA TRBV4-1 TGCGCCAGCAGCCTAGGGGGGGGCAATCAGCCCCAGCATTTT CASSLGGGNQPQHF
TRBJ2-5 NA NA TRBV5-5 TGTGCCAGCAGTTTTGATCGGGAGACCCAGTACTTC CASSFDRETQYF
TRBJ2-1 medium-sized NA TRBV20-1 TGCAGTGCTACTGTCGGGTCTAATGAGCAGTTCTTC CSATVGSNEQFF
TRBJ2-5 NA TRBD2 TRBV10-3 TGTGCCATCAGTGGAAGTAGCGGGGAAGAGACCCAGTACTTC CAISGSSGEETQYF
TRBJ2-1 few NA TRBV20-1 TGCAGTGCACCGGGGGACACCTCATCTTACAATGAGCAGTTCTTC CSAPGDTSSYNEQFF
TRBJ2-7 few TRBD1 TRBV9 TGTGCCAGCAGCCCACCGGGACAGGGCTACGAGCAGTACTTC CASSPPGQGYEQYF
TRBJ2-5 NA NA TRBV5-1 TGCGCCAGCACGATGGGCTCCTCGTACCAAGAGACCCAGTACTTC CASTMGSSYQETQYF
TRBJ2-2 NA NA TRBV3-1 TGTGCCAGCAGCCACGCCACCGGGGAGCTGTTTTTT CASSHATGELFF
TRBJ2-3 NA NA TRBV28 TGTGCCAGCAGTTTCTCTCTCGGCGCCACAGATACGCAGTATTTT CASSFSLGATDTQYF
TRBJ2-1 few NA TRBV7-8 TGTGCCAGCACTGGGAGCCGAACGAACTACAATGAGCAGTTCTTC CASTGSRTNYNEQFF
TRBJ2-3 NA TRBD1 TRBV6-1 TGTGCCGGCAGTCCGCGGACAGGGGCCGATACGCAGTATTTT CAGSPRTGADTQYF
TRBJ2-5 many TRBD2 TRBV7-2 TGTGCCAGCAGCCGAGGGACTAGTCGGTCGGAGACCCAGTACTTC CASSRGTSRSETQYF
TRBJ2-1 many TRBD2 TRBV5-1 TGCGCCAGCAGCGCCCTAGCGGGAGCCGCGGATGAGCAGTTCTTC CASSALAGAADEQFF
TRBJ2-5 NA TRBD2 TRBV7-9 TGTGCCAGCAGCCCAAGTTTGGCTAGCGGGGAGACCCAGTACTTC CASSPSLASGETQYF
TRBJ2-5 NA NA TRBV2 TGTGCCAGCAGTGATCGTGGCAGGAAAGAGACCCAGTACTTC CASSDRGRKETQYF
TRBJ1-1 many NA TRBV6-5 TGTGCCAGCAGCTTTTTTCAAGGCCAAGGCACTGAAGCTTTCTTT CASSFFQGQGTEAFF
TRBJ1-5 medium-sized NA TRBV6-1 TGTGCCAGCAGTGATCGGGGGATTAATCAGCCCCAGCATTTT CASSDRGINQPQHF
TRBJ2-2 NA TRBD2 TRBV20-1 TGCAGTGCTAAGAGCGGGAGGGCCTTCGGGGAGCTGTTTTTT CSAKSGRAFGELFF
TRBJ1-5 NA NA TRBV28 TGTGCCAGCAGTGGAGCATCAGGGATCAATCAGCCCCAGCATTTT CASSGASGINQPQHF
TRBJ1-5 NA NA TRBV15 TGTGCCACCGCCGCGGGATCCAGTCAGCCCCAGCATTTT CATAAGSSQPQHF
TRBJ2-2 NA NA TRBV6-4 TGTGCCAGCAGCCCCAGGTCGGTCTCTACCGGGGAGCTGTTTTTT CASSPRSVSTGELFF
TRBJ1-1 many NA TRBV5-5 TGTGCCAGCAGCTTGGGGGACACCACTTTCTTT CASSLGDTTFF
TRBJ1-1 NA NA TRBV11-2 TGTGCCAGCAGCTTATACGGACTGAACACTGAAGCTTTCTTT CASSLYGLNTEAFF
TRBJ2-7 NA NA TRBV5-1 TGCGCCAGCAGCTCGGACGGTACCTACGAGCAGTACTTC CASSSDGTYEQYF
TRBJ2-6 many NA TRBV6-2/TRBV6-3 TGTGCCAGCAGTAGAGTAGTCGGGGCCAACGTCCTGACTTTC CASSRVVGANVLTF
TRBJ2-2 many NA TRBV7-3 TGTGCCAGCAGTAGGGGGACTGTTACCGGGGAGCTGTTTTTT CASSRGTVTGELFF
TRBJ1-2 NA NA TRBV3-1 TGTGCCAGCAGCCCCGGGAGAGCTAACTATGGCTACACCTTC CASSPGRANYGYTF
TRBJ2-2 few TRBD2 TRBV4-1 TGCGCCAGCAGCCAAGTAGGGGTAGCGGGGGCCTCACACGGGGAGCTGTTTTTT CASSQVGVAGASHGELFF
TRBJ2-7 many NA TRBV6-2/TRBV6-3 TGTGCCAGCAGTATTGGGGGTAGCGGCCCCTCCTACGAGCAGTACTTC CASSIGGSGPSYEQYF
TRBJ1-2 many NA TRBV29-1 TGCAGCGTTGACCCGGGCCCTAACTATGGCTACACCTTC CSVDPGPNYGYTF